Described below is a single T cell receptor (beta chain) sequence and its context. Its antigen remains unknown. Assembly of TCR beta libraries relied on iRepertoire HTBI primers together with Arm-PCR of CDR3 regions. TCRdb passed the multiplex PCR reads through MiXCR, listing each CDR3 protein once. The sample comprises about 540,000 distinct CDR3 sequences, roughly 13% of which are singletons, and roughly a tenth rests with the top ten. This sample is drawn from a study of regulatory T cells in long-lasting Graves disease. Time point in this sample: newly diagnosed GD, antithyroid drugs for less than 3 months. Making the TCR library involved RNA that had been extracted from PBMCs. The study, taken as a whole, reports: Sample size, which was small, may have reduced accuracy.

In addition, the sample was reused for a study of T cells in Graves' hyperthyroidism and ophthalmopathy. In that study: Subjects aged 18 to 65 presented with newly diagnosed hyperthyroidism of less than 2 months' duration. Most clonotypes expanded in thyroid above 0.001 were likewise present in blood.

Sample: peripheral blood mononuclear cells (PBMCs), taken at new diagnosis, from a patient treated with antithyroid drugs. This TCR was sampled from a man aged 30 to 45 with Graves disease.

The DNA of the CDR3 is TGTGCCAGCAGCTCACCTCAGACAGCCCGCCTCACAGATACGCAGTATTTT. It encodes CASSSPQTARLTDTQYF. This chain joins TRBV7-9 and TRBJ2-3; a weak D match, TRBD1 (5 bases). In germline, CDR1 is SEHNR, CDR2 FQNEAQ (reference sequence). V was trimmed by 4 bases and J by 2 bases, leaving 19 bases between them. The CDR3 sequence is 17 residues long.